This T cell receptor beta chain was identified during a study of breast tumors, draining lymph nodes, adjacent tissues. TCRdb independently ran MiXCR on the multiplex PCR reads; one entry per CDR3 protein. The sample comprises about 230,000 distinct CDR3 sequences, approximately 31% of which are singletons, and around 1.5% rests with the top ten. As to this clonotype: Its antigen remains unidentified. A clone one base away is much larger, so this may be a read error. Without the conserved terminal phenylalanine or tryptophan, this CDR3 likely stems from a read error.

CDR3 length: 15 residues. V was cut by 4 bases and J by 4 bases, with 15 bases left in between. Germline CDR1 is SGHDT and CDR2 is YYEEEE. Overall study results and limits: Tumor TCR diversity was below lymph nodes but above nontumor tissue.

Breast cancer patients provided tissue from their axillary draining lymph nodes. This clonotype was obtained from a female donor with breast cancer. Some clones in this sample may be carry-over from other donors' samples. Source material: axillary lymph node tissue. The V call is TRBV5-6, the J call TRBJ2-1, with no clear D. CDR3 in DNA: TGTGCCAGCAGCCTCTCCTTCGGCAGTTACAATGAGCAGTTCCTC. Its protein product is CASSLSFGSYNEQFL.